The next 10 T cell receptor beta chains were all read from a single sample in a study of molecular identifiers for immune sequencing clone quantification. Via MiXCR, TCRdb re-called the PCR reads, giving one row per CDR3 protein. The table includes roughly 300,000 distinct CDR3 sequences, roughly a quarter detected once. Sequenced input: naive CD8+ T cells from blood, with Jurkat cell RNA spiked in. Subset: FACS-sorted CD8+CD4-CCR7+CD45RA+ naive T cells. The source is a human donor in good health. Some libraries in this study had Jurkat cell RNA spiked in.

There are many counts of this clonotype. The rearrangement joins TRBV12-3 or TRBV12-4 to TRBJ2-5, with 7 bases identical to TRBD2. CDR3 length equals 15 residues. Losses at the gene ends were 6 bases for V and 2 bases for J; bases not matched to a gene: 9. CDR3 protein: CASSVALAPQETQYF. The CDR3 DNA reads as TGTGCCAGCAGCGTAGCACTAGCGCCTCAAGAGACCCAGTACTTC.

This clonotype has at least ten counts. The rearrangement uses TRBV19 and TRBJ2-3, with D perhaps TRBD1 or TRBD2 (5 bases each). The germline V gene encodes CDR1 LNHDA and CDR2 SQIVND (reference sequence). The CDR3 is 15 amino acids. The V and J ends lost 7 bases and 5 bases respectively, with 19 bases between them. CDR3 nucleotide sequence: TGTGCCAGTACCCCCGGGTCGAGGGGACGAGATACGCAGTATTTT. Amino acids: CASTPGSRGRDTQYF.

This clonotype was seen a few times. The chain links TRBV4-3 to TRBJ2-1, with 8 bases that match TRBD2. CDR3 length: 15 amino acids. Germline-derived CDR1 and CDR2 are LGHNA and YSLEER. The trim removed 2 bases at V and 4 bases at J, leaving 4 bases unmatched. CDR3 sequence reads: CASSQLSGAYNEQFF. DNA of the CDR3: TGCGCCAGCAGCCAACTTAGCGGGGCTTACAATGAGCAGTTCTTC.

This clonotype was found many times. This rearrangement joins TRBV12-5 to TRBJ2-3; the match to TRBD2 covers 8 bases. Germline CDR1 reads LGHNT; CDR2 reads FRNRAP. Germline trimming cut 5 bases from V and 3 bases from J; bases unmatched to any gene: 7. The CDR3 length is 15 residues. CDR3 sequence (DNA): TGTGCTAGTGGTACCGGGACTAGTAGAACAGATACGCAGTATTTT. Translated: CASGTGTSRTDTQYF.

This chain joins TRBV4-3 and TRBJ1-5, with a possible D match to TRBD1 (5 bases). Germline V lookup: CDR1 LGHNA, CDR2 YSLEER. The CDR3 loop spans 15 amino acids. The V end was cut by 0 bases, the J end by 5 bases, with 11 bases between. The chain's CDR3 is CASSQDWGLYQPQHF. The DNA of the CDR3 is TGCGCCAGCAGCCAAGATTGGGGGTTGTATCAGCCCCAGCATTTT.

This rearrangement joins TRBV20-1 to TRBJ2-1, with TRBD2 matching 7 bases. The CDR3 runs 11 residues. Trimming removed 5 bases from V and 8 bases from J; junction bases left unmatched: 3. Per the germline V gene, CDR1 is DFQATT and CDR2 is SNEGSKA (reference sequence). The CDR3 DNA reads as TGCAGTGCTGTTAGCGGGTATGAGCAGTTCTTC. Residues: CSAVSGYEQFF.

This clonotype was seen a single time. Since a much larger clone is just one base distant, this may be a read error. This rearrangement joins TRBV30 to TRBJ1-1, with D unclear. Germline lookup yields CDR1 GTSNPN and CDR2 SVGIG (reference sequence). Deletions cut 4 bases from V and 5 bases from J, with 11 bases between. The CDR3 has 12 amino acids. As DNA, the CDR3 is TGTGCCTGGAACGGCGGAGGGACTGAAGCTTTCTTT. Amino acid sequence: CAWNGGGTEAFF.

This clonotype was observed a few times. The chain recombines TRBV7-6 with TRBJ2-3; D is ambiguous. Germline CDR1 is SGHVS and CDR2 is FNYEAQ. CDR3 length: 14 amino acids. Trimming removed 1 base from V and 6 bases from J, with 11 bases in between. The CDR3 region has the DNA TGTGCCAGCAGCTTAGATTCGGCGAGTGATACGCAGTATTTT. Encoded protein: CASSLDSASDTQYF.

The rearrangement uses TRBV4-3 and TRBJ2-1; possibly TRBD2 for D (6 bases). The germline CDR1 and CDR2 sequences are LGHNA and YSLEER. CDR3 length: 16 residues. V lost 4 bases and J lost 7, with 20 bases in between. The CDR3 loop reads CASSPVEGALINEQFF. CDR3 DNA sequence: TGCGCCAGCAGCCCCGTGGAGGGAGCTCTAATTAATGAGCAGTTCTTC.

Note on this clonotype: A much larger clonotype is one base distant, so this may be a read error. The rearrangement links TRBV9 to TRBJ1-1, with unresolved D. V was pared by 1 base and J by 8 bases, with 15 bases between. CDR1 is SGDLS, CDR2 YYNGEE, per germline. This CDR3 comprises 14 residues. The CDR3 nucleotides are TGTGCCAGCAGCGTATCATCGTCGGGAGGGGAAGCTTTCTTT. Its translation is CASSVSSSGGEAFF.